The source of this T cell receptor (beta chain) is a study of T-cell memory formation after mild COVID-19 (dated by TCRdb to the early 2020s). Background for the entire study: TCR sequence clusters from the two donors were found to be largely donor specific. In a couple of donors, T-cell clones that expanded and contracted after mild COVID-19 were followed by sequencing TCRalpha and TCRbeta repertoires longitudinally. Two young, previously healthy adult volunteers, one female and one male, were included in the cohort. What the work shows at the level of the full study, not this receptor alone: Contracting CD4+ clones appeared mostly in the CM and EM memory subsets, whereas CD8+ clones were enriched in EMRA. The detection of some responding clones in pre-infection memory suggests that pre-existing cross-reactive memory T cells joined the SARS-CoV-2 response. Whether the second-wave clones peaking on day 37 were SARS-CoV-2 specific was not confirmed. Clones that contracted from day 15 to 85 showed balanced CD4/CD8 phenotypes, whereas a second wave of clones that expanded from day 15 to 37 leaned towards CD4+. Only two mild cases were covered in the study, and larger cohorts including severe cases with pre-infection samples were considered necessary.

As for this clonotype: The specificity of this receptor is unknown. Per-nucleotide qualities are absent, and no much larger clonotype sits a single base away.

The reads were generated on an Illumina NovaSeq 6000. Using 5'RACE with constant-segment primers, TCRalpha and TCRbeta cDNA libraries were constructed, with sample barcodes and unique molecular identifiers added in the process. Trizol reagent was used to extract RNA from every sample. Libraries were amplified in two PCR steps, with a second sample barcode and Illumina TruSeq adapters added in the second step. Libraries were sequenced on an Illumina NovaSeq with 2 x 150 bp paired-end reads. As for the authors' bioinformatics: With migec v1.2.7, reads were demultiplexed and then collapsed into UMI-guided consensus sequences. Using mixcr v2.1.11, UMI consensuses were aligned to TRA and TRB V and J templates and then assembled into clonotypes. Clonotypes were classified as expanded or contracted when called significant by both edgeR and NoisET, with noise models trained on biological replicates. For edgeR calls, a false discovery rate-adjusted p below 0.01 and a log2 fold-change threshold of 1 were applied. As an exploratory analysis of dynamics, max-normalized trajectories of the 1000 most abundant clonotypes were examined with PCA combined with hierarchical clustering. The CD4 or CD8 phenotype of responding clones was assigned using the separately sequenced CD4+ and CD8+ repertoires. The public reads were reanalyzed by TCRdb: fastp trimming at Q25, MiXCR alignment, in-frame beta chains only. Every distinct CDR3 protein forms one entry, paired with its most common genes and DNA. TCRdb's processing, not the authors', yielded these V and J calls. In all, the sample holds 550,000 to 600,000 distinct CDR3 sequences, and about 20% of those were seen once. Together, the top ten hold 8.4% of the sample.

PBMCs were isolated by Ficoll-Paque density gradient centrifugation. The source is an adult woman who had mild COVID-19 (a few samples of this study predate the infection). The sample titles of this study are shuffled in the database, so cell type and time point are left out; the donor was told from shared clones. The material sequenced was PBMCs or a T cell subset sorted from them (not recorded which).

The CDR3 in this case is CASSLLRLAGEEDTQYF. The DNA sequence is TGTGCCAGCAGTTTACTCCGACTAGCGGGAGAGGAAGATACGCAGTATTTT. The rearrangement joined TRBV12-3 or TRBV12-4 to TRBJ2-3, and 12 junctional nucleotides match TRBD2. Trimmed from V: 2 bases; trimmed from J: 5 bases; junction bases lacking a gene match: 8. Spanning cysteine to phenylalanine, the CDR3 consists of 17 amino acids. Solely the CDR3 DNA is kept, with 51 bases framed from the first base.